Listed below are T cell receptor beta chains from one sample, sequenced in a study of T cells in tumors and immune-related adverse events. Measured with immunoSEQ multiplex PCR; TCRdb has only the in-frame clones, and not every one. This repertoire shows around 4,200 clones, 82% found once; its top ten account for about a fifth. Source: skin tissue, taken from a patient treated with anti-PD-1 therapy. The receptor source for this set is a female donor with metastatic renal cell carcinoma. Both conserved end residues are part of each CDR3. D genes are given only for firm matches. The size entry is marked missing in some rows and otherwise reads once, few, many or a size class.

TRBD1 TRBJ2-5 . TRBV10-3 CAISDYRKQGKNGPQETQYF TGTGCCATCAGTGACTACCGAAAACAGGGGAAAAATGGACCCCAAGAGACCCAGTACTTC
. TRBJ1-5 . TRBV2 CASNSPGQYSNQPQHF TGTGCCAGCAATAGTCCGGGACAATATAGCAATCAGCCCCAGCATTTT
. TRBJ2-7 . TRBV5-4 CASSLARGAGYEQYF TGTGCCAGCAGCTTGGCCAGGGGCGCCGGCTACGAGCAGTACTTC
. TRBJ1-1 . TRBV7-8 CASSLPGQNTEAFF TGTGCCAGCAGCTTACCGGGTCAAAACACTGAAGCTTTCTTT
TRBD1 TRBJ2-7 . TRBV4-2 CASKGQGKYEQYF TGTGCCAGCAAGGGACAGGGGAAGTACGAGCAGTACTTC
. TRBJ1-1 . TRBV5-1 CASSSDRTNTEAFF TGCGCCAGCAGCTCGGACAGAACGAACACTGAAGCTTTCTTT
TRBD1 TRBJ2-1 . TRBV2 CASRAWDSGEGEQFF TGTGCCAGCAGGGCGTGGGACAGTGGAGAAGGTGAGCAGTTCTTC
TRBD2 TRBJ2-3 . TRBV5-1 CASSYSGLATSTDTQYF TGCGCCAGCAGCTACTCGGGACTAGCGACTAGCACAGATACGCAGTATTTT
. TRBJ1-1 . TRBV7-9 CASSFGEAFF TGTGCCAGCAGCTTCGGTGAAGCTTTCTTT
. TRBJ1-1 . TRBV4-3 CASSQEDSTPGPEAFF TGCGCCAGCAGCCAAGAAGACAGCACACCGGGCCCTGAAGCTTTCTTT
. TRBJ2-4 . TRBV11-3 CASSLGGTLNIQYF TGTGCCAGCAGCTTAGGAGGGACCCTAAACATTCAGTACTTC
. TRBJ2-1 . TRBV4-1 CASSQDRTLYNEQFF TGCGCCAGCAGCCAAGATCGAACCCTCTACAATGAGCAGTTCTTC
TRBD1 TRBJ2-3 once TRBV19 CASSTPADRGRGTQYF TGTGCCAGTAGTACCCCGGCTGACAGGGGAAGGGGTACGCAGTATTTT
. TRBJ2-3 . TRBV28 CASSDGTNFLTDTQYF TGTGCCAGCAGTGACGGGACAAATTTCCTCACAGATACGCAGTATTTT
. TRBJ2-3 . TRBV6-5 CASSYSGEGTQYF TGTGCCAGCAGTTACTCCGGGGAAGGGACGCAGTATTTT
TRBD2 TRBJ2-5 . TRBV5-6 CASSLVTSGGQETQYF TGTGCCAGCAGCTTGGTTACTAGCGGGGGTCAAGAGACCCAGTACTTC
. TRBJ2-2 . TRBV5-1 CASSTPTAGTGELFF TGCGCCAGCAGCACCCCTACGGCGGGCACCGGGGAGCTGTTTTTT
. TRBJ1-5 . TRBV7-6 CASSLEAGGNQPQHF TGTGCCAGCAGCTTAGAGGCGGGAGGGAATCAGCCCCAGCATTTT
. TRBJ2-2 few TRBV25-1 CASSEFLGKRTGELFF TGTGCCAGCAGTGAATTTTTGGGGAAACGGACCGGGGAGCTGTTTTTT
. TRBJ2-5 few TRBV19 CASSIGGASGETQYF TGTGCCAGTAGTATTGGGGGGGCGAGTGGAGAGACCCAGTACTTC
. TRBJ2-5 . TRBV18 CASSPGGGETQYF TGTGCCAGCTCACCAGGGGGCGGTGAGACCCAGTACTTC
. TRBJ1-3 . TRBV30 CAWSEKDRGSGNTIYF TGTGCCTGGAGCGAGAAGGACAGAGGCTCTGGAAACACCATATATTTT
. TRBJ2-3 . TRBV7-2 CASSLWVLTTDTQYF TGTGCCAGCAGCTTATGGGTACTAACCACAGATACGCAGTATTTT
. TRBJ1-3 few TRBV30 CAWSVLQGNAIYF TGTGCCTGGAGTGTCCTGCAGGGAAACGCCATATATTTT
TRBD1 TRBJ1-1 few TRBV10-3 CAISESITRTGNEAFF TGTGCCATCAGTGAGTCTATAACGAGGACAGGCAATGAAGCTTTCTTT
. TRBJ1-4 once TRBV27 CASSPRGRFGEKLFF TGTGCCAGCAGCCCCCGGGGTCGCTTTGGTGAAAAACTGTTTTTT
. TRBJ1-1 once TRBV27 CASSSILRQENTEAFF TGTGCCAGCAGTTCAATCCTCCGCCAAGAGAACACTGAAGCTTTCTTT
TRBD2 TRBJ2-7 . TRBV27 CASSPGGGSYEQYF TGTGCCAGCAGCCCAGGCGGGGGGTCCTACGAGCAGTACTTC
. TRBJ2-3 . TRBV12-2 CASRLDTAGARTDTQYF TGTGCAAGTCGCTTAGACACTGCGGGAGCGCGAACAGATACGCAGTATTTT
. TRBJ2-3 once TRBV7-9 CASSFEGDTQYF TGTGCCAGCAGTTTTGAAGGAGATACGCAGTATTTT
. TRBJ2-1 . TRBV11-3 CASSLAGLRGNEQFF TGTGCCAGCAGCTTAGCTGGATTGAGAGGTAATGAGCAGTTCTTC
. TRBJ2-7 . TRBV5-5 CASSLFQDSFSEQYF TGTGCCAGCTCTCTCTTTCAAGACTCCTTCTCCGAGCAGTACTTC
. TRBJ2-7 once TRBV18 CASSPSGVTYEQYF TGTGCCAGCTCACCTTCGGGGGTTACCTACGAGCAGTACTTC
. TRBJ1-5 once TRBV11-2 CASSPGPYQPQHF TGTGCCAGCAGTCCGGGACCGTATCAGCCCCAGCATTTT
. TRBJ1-5 . TRBV27 CASSLSGGASNQPQHF TGTGCCAGCAGTTTATCGGGGGGGGCAAGCAATCAGCCCCAGCATTTT
. TRBJ1-1 . TRBV28 CASIRQKNTEAFF TGTGCCAGCATCCGACAGAAAAACACTGAAGCTTTCTTT
. TRBJ1-1 . TRBV5-6 CASSLGPQGITEAFF TGTGCCAGCAGCTTGGGCCCTCAGGGGATCACTGAAGCTTTCTTT
. TRBJ2-7 . TRBV13 CASSPRGGGPYEQYF TGTGCCAGCAGCCCCCGGGGAGGGGGACCCTACGAGCAGTACTTC
. TRBJ2-7 . TRBV4-3 CASSQDRAGYEQYF TGCGCCAGCAGCCAAGATCGCGCCGGCTACGAGCAGTACTTC
TRBD2 TRBJ2-1 . TRBV19 CASSIDFASGSYNEQFF TGTGCCAGTAGTATAGATTTCGCTAGCGGCTCCTACAATGAGCAGTTCTTC
TRBD1 TRBJ1-1 . TRBV28 CAAMTGVNTEAFF TGTGCCGCCATGACAGGGGTGAACACTGAAGCTTTCTTT
. TRBJ1-1 . TRBV5-1 CASSLGAGNTEAFF TGCGCCAGCAGCTTAGGGGCAGGGAACACTGAAGCTTTCTTT
. TRBJ2-3 few TRBV20-1 CSVLNEDTQYF TGCAGTGTCCTAAACGAGGATACGCAGTATTTT
. TRBJ1-2 . TRBV5-6 CASSLGQRGGTPSNYGYTF TGTGCCAGCAGCTTGGGCCAAAGGGGCGGCACCCCCTCTAACTATGGCTACACCTTC
TRBD2 TRBJ2-3 . TRBV7-2 CASSPRLAGVRTDTQYF TGTGCCAGCAGCCCAAGGCTAGCGGGGGTCAGGACGGATACGCAGTATTTT
. TRBJ2-1 . TRBV6-6 CASNVGSSYNEQFF TGTGCCAGCAATGTGGGGAGCTCCTACAATGAGCAGTTCTTC